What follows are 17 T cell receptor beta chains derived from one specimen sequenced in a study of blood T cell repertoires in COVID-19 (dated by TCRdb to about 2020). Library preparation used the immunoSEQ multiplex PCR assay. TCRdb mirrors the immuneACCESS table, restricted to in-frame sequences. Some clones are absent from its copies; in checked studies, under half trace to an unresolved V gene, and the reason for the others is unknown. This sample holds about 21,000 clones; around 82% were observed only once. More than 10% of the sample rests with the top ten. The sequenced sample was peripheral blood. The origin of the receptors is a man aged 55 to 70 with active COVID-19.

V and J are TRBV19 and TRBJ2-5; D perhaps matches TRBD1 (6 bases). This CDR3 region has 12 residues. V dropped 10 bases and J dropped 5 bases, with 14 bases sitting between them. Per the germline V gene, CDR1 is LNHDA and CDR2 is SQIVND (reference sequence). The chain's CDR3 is CATLKTGETQYF. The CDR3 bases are TGTGCCACCCTTAAAACAGGGGAGACCCAGTACTTC. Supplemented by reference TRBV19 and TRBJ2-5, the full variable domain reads DGGITQSPKYLFRKEGQNVTLSCEQNLNHDAMYWYRQDPGQGLRLIYYSQIVNDFQKGDIAEGYSVSREKKESFPLTVTSAQKNPTAFYLCATLKTGETQYFGPGTRLLVL.

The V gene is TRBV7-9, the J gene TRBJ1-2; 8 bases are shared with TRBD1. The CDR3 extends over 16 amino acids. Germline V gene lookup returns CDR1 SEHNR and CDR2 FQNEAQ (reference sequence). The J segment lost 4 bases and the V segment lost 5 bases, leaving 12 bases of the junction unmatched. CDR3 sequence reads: CASSLMTGASSYGYTF. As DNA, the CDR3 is TGTGCCAGCAGCCTCATGACAGGGGCCTCTAGCTATGGCTACACCTTC. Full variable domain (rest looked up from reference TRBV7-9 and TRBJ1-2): DTGVSQNPRHKITKRGQNVTFRCDPISEHNRLYWYRQTLGQGPEFLTYFQNEAQLEKSRLLSDRFSAERPKGSFSTLEIQRTEQGDSAMYLCASSLMTGASSYGYTFGSGTRLTVV.

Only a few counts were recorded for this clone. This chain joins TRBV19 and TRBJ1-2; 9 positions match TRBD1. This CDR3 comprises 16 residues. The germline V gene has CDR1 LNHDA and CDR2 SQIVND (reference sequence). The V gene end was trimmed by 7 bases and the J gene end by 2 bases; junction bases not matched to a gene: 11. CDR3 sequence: CASTPWGGTGNYGYTF. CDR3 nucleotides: TGTGCCAGTACCCCGTGGGGGGGGACAGGGAACTATGGCTACACCTTC.

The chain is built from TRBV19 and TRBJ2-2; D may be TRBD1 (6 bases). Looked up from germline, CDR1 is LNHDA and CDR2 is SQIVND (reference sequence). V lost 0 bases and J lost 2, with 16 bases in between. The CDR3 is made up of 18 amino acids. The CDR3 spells CASSIDRAGTSNTGELFF. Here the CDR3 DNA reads TGTGCCAGTAGTATAGATCGGGCCGGGACAAGCAACACCGGGGAGCTGTTTTTT.

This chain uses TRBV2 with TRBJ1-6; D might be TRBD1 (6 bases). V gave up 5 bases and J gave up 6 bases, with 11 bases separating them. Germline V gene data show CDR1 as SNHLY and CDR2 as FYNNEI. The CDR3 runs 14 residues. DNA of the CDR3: TGTGCCAGCAGTTTCGACAGGTCTAATTCACCCCTCCACTTT. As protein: CASSFDRSNSPLHF.

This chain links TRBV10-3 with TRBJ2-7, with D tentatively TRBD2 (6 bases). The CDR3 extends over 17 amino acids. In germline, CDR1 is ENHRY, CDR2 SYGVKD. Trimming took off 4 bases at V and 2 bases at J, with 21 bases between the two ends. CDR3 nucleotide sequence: TGTGCCATCAGTGGGGGCCAGCGGGCTAACGTAGCCTACGAGCAGTACTTC. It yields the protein CAISGGQRANVAYEQYF.

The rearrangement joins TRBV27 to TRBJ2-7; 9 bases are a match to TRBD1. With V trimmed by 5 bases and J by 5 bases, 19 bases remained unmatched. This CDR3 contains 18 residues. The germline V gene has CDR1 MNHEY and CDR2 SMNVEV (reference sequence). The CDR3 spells CASSPLSSANRGLDEQYF. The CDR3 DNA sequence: TGTGCCAGCAGTCCTTTGTCCTCGGCTAACAGGGGGCTGGACGAGCAGTACTTC.

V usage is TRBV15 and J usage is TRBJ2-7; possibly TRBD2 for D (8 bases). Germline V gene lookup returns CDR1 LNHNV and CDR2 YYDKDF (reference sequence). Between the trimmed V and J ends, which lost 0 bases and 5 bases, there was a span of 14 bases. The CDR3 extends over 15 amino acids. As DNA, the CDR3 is TGTGCCACCAGCAGAGATAGCGGGACAGTCGACGAGCAGTACTTC. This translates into CATSRDSGTVDEQYF.

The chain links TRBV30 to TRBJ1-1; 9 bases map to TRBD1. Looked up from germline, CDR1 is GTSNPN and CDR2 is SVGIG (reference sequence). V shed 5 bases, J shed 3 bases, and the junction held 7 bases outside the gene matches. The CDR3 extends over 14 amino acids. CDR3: CAWGTGHGYTEAFF. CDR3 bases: TGTGCCTGGGGGACAGGGCACGGTTACACTGAAGCTTTCTTT.

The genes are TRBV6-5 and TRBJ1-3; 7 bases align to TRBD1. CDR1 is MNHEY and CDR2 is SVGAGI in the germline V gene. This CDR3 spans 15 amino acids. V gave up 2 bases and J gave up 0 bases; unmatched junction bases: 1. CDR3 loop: CASSYDRASGNTIYF. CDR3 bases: TGTGCCAGCAGTTACGACAGGGCCTCTGGAAACACCATATATTTT.

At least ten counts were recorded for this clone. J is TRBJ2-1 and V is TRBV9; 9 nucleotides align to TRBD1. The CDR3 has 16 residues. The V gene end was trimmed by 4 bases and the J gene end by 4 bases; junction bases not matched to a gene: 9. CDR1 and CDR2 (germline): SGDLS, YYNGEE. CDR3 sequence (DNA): TGTGCCAGCAGCCTCCGGGGGGACAGGGTTTACAATGAGCAGTTCTTC. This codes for CASSLRGDRVYNEQFF.

CDR3 sequence reads: CASSSDRGGGEKLFF. CDR3 sequence (DNA): TGCGCCAGCAGCTCTGACAGGGGAGGGGGTGAAAAACTGTTTTTT. The V call is TRBV5-1, the J call TRBJ1-4, with TRBD1 matching 8 bases. Losses at the gene ends were 3 bases for V and 7 bases for J; bases not matched to a gene: 8. In germline, CDR1 is SGHRS, CDR2 YFSETQ. The CDR3 length is 15 residues. Looking up the rest from reference TRBV5-1 and TRBJ1-4 gives the full variable domain: KAGVTQTPRYLIKTRGQQVTLSCSPISGHRSVSWYQQTPGQGLQFLFEYFSETQRNKGNFPGRFSGRQFSNSRSEMNVSTLELGDSALYLCASSSDRGGGEKLFFGSGTQLSVL.

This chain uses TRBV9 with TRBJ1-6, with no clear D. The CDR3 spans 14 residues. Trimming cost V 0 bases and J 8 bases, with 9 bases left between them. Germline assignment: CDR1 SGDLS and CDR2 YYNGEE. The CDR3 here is CASSVGGFDSPLHF. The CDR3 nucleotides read TGTGCCAGCAGCGTAGGAGGTTTCGATTCACCCCTCCACTTT.

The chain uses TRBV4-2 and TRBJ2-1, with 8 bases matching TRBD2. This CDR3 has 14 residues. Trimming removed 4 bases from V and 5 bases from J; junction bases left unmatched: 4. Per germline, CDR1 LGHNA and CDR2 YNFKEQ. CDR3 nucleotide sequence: TGTGCCAGCAGCCCGGGACTAGTTGACAATGAGCAGTTCTTC. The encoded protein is CASSPGLVDNEQFF.

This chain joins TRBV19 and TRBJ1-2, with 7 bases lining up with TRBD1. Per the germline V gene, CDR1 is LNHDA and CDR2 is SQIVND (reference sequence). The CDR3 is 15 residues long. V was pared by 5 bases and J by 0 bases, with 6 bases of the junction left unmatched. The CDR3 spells CASSPRTGSNYGYTF. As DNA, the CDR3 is TGTGCCAGTAGTCCCCGGACAGGTTCTAACTATGGCTACACCTTC.

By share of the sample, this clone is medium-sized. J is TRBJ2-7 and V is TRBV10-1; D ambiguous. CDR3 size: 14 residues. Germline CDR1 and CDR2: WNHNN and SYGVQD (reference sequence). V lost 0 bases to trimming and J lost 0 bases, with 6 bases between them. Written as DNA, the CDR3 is TGCGCCAGCAGTGAGTCTGGCAGCTCCTACGAGCAGTACTTC. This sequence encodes CASSESGSSYEQYF.

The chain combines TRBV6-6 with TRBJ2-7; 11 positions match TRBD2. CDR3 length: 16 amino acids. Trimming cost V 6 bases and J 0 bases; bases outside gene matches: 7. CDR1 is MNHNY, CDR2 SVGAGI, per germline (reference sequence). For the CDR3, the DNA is TGTGCCAGCAGGGCCCCCACTAGCGGGAGCTCCTACGAGCAGTACTTC. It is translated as CASRAPTSGSSYEQYF.